Each of the 31 T cell receptor beta chains below was sequenced from the same sample in a study of blood T cells in healthy people across ages. A second PCR of roughly 7 to 11 cycles used a sample-barcoded 5' primer and a J-beta primer mix. TCRdb reprocessed the 5' RACE reads via MiXCR and lists one record per CDR3 protein. The sample consists of approximately 1.5 million distinct CDR3 sequences, approximately 39% of them appearing once. The sequencing input was blood. The receptors shown here come from a woman aged 18-29 years in good health.

This clonotype has more than one count but fewer than ten. V gene TRBV20-1 combines with J gene TRBJ2-7; possible D gene TRBD2, 6 bases. Germline V gives CDR1 DFQATT, CDR2 SNEGSKA (reference sequence). Trimming removed 5 bases at V and 0 bases at J, with 14 bases between. The CDR3 has 14 amino acids. This CDR3 reads CSAPPAGSSYEQYF. For the CDR3, the DNA is TGCAGTGCTCCCCCGGCGGGGAGCTCCTACGAGCAGTACTTC.

The rearrangement joins TRBV4-1 to TRBJ2-2; D is tentatively TRBD1 or TRBD2 (5 bases each). Looked up from germline, CDR1 is MGHRA and CDR2 is YSYEKL. V was shortened by 1 base and J by 0 bases, with 12 bases between the two germline ends. The CDR3 length is 17 residues. The CDR3 DNA reads TGCGCCAGCAGCCAAGGCCGGGGCCTAACGAACACCGGGGAGCTGTTTTTT. This encodes CASSQGRGLTNTGELFF.

V is TRBV30 and J is TRBJ2-7; 8 nucleotides agree with TRBD2. The assigned J gene may be wrong: the sequence end matches TRBJ2-5 better. This CDR3 spans 12 amino acids. Germline V lookup: CDR1 GTSNPN, CDR2 SVGIG (reference sequence). This CDR3 reads CACQLAEETQYF. CDR3 in DNA: TGTGCCTGCCAACTAGCGGAAGAGACCCAGTACTTC.

There are a few counts of this clonotype. The V gene is TRBV7-2, the J gene TRBJ2-1; D is perhaps TRBD2 (5 bases). From germline, CDR1 is SGHTA and CDR2 FQGNSA. V was clipped by 1 base and J by 9 bases, with 19 bases between them. The CDR3 spans 16 residues. CDR3 DNA: TGTGCCAGCAGCTTAGATGCGGGCGGAACACCACTTGAGCAGTTCTTC. Its translation: CASSLDAGGTPLEQFF.

This chain joins TRBV7-2 and TRBJ1-1; 9 nucleotides align to TRBD1. This CDR3 has 16 amino acids. V lost 5 bases to trimming and J lost 4 bases; unmatched junction nucleotides: 11. Germline lookup yields CDR1 SGHTA and CDR2 FQGNSA. This chain's CDR3 is CASSKAGTGRGTEAFF. The CDR3 nucleotides read TGTGCCAGCAGCAAAGCGGGGACAGGGAGGGGCACTGAAGCTTTCTTT.

V usage is TRBV6-1 and J usage is TRBJ2-7, with 9 nucleotides matching TRBD1. The CDR3 runs 14 residues. V shed 2 bases, J shed 2 bases, and the junction held 1 base outside the gene matches. Germline CDR1 is MNHNS and CDR2 is SASEGT. In DNA form, the CDR3 reads TGTGCCAGCAGTGAATGGGACAGGGCCTACGAGCAGTACTTC. Residues: CASSEWDRAYEQYF.

The sample holds a few counts of this clonotype. The rearrangement uses TRBV6-2 or TRBV6-3 and TRBJ2-1; D is unclear. Germline V CDR1 and CDR2: MNHEY, SVGEGT. There are 12 residues in the CDR3. Trimming shortened V by 5 bases and J by 10 bases, and 12 bases separated the two germline ends. This chain's CDR3 is CASSPTVGEQFF. The CDR3 bases are TGTGCCAGCAGTCCTACTGTCGGGGAGCAGTTCTTC.

This clonotype has a handful of counts. The junction departs from the called germline gene at one end, perhaps through a read error. The chain uses TRBV9 and TRBJ2-7; D remains unclear. The CDR3 totals 14 residues. Looked up from germline, CDR1 is SGDLS and CDR2 is YYNGEE. CDR3 nucleotides: TGTGCCAGCAGCCTGGCTTCAAGCTCCTACGGGCAGTACTTC. Amino acid sequence: CASSLASSSYGQYF.

The table lists this clonotype with a few counts. This chain uses TRBV6-5 with TRBJ2-3, with D hard to call. The CDR3 sequence is 15 residues long. Between the trimmed V and J ends, which lost 2 bases and 1 base, there was a span of 10 bases. The germline gives CDR1 MNHEY, CDR2 SVGAGI. The CDR3 protein is CASSYLPDGTDTQYF. The CDR3 DNA follows: TGTGCCAGCAGTTACCTCCCAGATGGCACAGATACGCAGTATTTT.

This chain links TRBV29-1 with TRBJ2-7; TRBD1 aligns across 7 bases. The junction had 6 bases not matched to a gene; V was cut back by 4 bases and J by 0 bases. CDR3 length: 14 amino acids. Germline V gene data show CDR1 as SQVTM and CDR2 as ANQGSEA. CDR3 sequence (DNA): TGCAGCGTTGGGCCGGGACAGCGCTCCTACGAGCAGTACTTC. Its translation: CSVGPGQRSYEQYF.

The CDR3 DNA reads TGTGCCAGCAGCTTAGACGAGAGCGGAGCCTACAATGAGCAGTTCTTC. The encoded protein is CASSLDESGAYNEQFF. This sequence joins TRBV11-2 and TRBJ2-1, with a tentative D call TRBD2 (5 bases). Per germline, CDR1 SGHAT and CDR2 FQNNGV. The CDR3 runs 16 residues. The V end lost 0 bases, the J end lost 2 bases, and 11 bases lay between the germline ends.

The chain links TRBV6-2 or TRBV6-3 to TRBJ2-5, with 13 bases aligning to TRBD2. Germline V gene data show CDR1 as MNHEY and CDR2 as SVGEGT. There are 18 residues in the CDR3. V lost 4 bases, J lost 3 bases, and 11 bases stayed unmatched. The CDR3 sequence is CASSSIRTSGGQKETQYF. The CDR3 nucleotides are TGTGCCAGCAGTTCCATCCGGACTAGCGGGGGCCAGAAAGAGACCCAGTACTTC.

This chain connects TRBV20-1 to TRBJ1-2; perhaps TRBD1 as D (5 bases). This CDR3 comprises 14 residues. Trimming removed 2 bases from V and 4 bases from J, with 14 bases in between. The germline V gene encodes CDR1 DFQATT and CDR2 SNEGSKA (reference sequence). CDR3 residues: CSARTQPGPYGYTF. The CDR3 coding sequence is TGCAGTGCTAGAACCCAGCCAGGGCCCTATGGCTACACCTTC.

This clonotype turned up a few times. The chain is built from TRBV9 and TRBJ2-1; the match to TRBD2 covers 11 bases. This CDR3 is 18 amino acids long. V was clipped by 0 bases and J by 0 bases; unmatched bases: 5. The germline V gene has CDR1 SGDLS and CDR2 YYNGEE. The DNA for the CDR3 is TGTGCCAGCAGCGTAGCTAGCGGGGGGTCCAGCTCCTACAATGAGCAGTTCTTC. Its protein is CASSVASGGSSSYNEQFF.

J is TRBJ2-1 and V is TRBV20-1; 8 positions agree with TRBD2. J gave up 8 bases and V 7 bases, and 10 bases lay outside the gene matches. The CDR3 totals 13 residues. Germline V gene data show CDR1 as DFQATT and CDR2 as SNEGSKA (reference sequence). The CDR3 bases are TGCAGTGGCCCAGCGGGAGTTGAGTATGAGCAGTTCTTC. It encodes CSGPAGVEYEQFF.

This clonotype was detected a few times. The chain uses TRBV4-1 and TRBJ2-7, with 10 bases that match TRBD2. The J segment lost 5 bases and the V segment lost 3 bases, leaving 7 bases of the junction unmatched. There are 15 residues in the CDR3. Germline loops: CDR1 MGHRA, CDR2 YSYEKL. Here the CDR3 reads CASSHSLAGVDEQYF. CDR3 bases: TGCGCCAGCAGCCACTCCCTAGCGGGAGTGGACGAGCAGTACTTC.

This clonotype was picked up a small number of times. The rearrangement links TRBV20-1 to TRBJ2-5, with D uncertain. Trimming left V 5 bases short and J 1 base short, with 11 bases between. Germline V gives CDR1 DFQATT, CDR2 SNEGSKA (reference sequence). This CDR3 is built from 13 residues. CDR3 bases: TGCAGTGCTGAGACCGCAGGCCAAGAGACCCAGTACTTC. Residues: CSAETAGQETQYF.

In this sample, this clonotype turned up a few times. The chain recombines TRBV5-1 with TRBJ1-1; TRBD1 might be the D (6 bases). This CDR3 region has 15 residues. Germline values: CDR1 SGHRS, CDR2 YFSETQ. Trimming removed 1 base from V and 4 bases from J, with 14 bases in between. CDR3 nucleotide sequence: TGCGCCAGCAGCTTGTGGGGGGGCACCCCCACTGAAGCTTTCTTT. It is translated as CASSLWGGTPTEAFF.

This clonotype was counted between two and nine times. This sequence joins TRBV6-6 and TRBJ2-5, with a possible D match to TRBD1 (6 bases). CDR3 length equals 14 residues. V was clipped by 6 bases and J by 1 base, with 12 bases between them. Germline lookup yields CDR1 MNHNY and CDR2 SVGAGI (reference sequence). The CDR3 DNA reads TGTGCCAGCAGCAAGGACAGTCTCCAAGAGACCCAGTACTTC. The encoded protein is CASSKDSLQETQYF.

CDR3 sequence reads: CASRSGATYTEAFF. The CDR3 DNA reads as TGTGCCAGCAGGAGCGGGGCAACGTACACTGAAGCTTTCTTT. V and J are TRBV6-2 or TRBV6-3 and TRBJ1-1, with D possibly TRBD1 on 5 matching bases. The CDR3 spans 14 residues. Trimming left V 6 bases short and J 3 bases short, with 14 bases between. The germline V gene has CDR1 MNHEY and CDR2 SVGEGT.

The chain links TRBV20-1 to TRBJ2-7; D possibly matches TRBD1 or TRBD2 (6 bases each). From germline, CDR1 is DFQATT and CDR2 SNEGSKA (reference sequence). The length of the CDR3 is 18 residues. V gave up 5 bases and J gave up 3 bases, with 29 bases separating them. CDR3 nucleotide sequence: TGCAGTGCTTACACAGTCACGGACGGATACGGGGGACACTACGAGCAGTACTTC. It codes for CSAYTVTDGYGGHYEQYF.

J is TRBJ2-5 and V is TRBV9; the D is unclear. Trimming cost V 0 bases and J 1 base, with 16 bases left between them. CDR3 length: 17 amino acids. The V gene's germline CDR1 is SGDLS and CDR2 YYNGEE. The CDR3, as DNA: TGTGCCAGCAGCGTAGGCCAGTTACTCCCGGCCCAAGAGACCCAGTACTTC. It codes for CASSVGQLLPAQETQYF. Together with reference TRBV9 and TRBJ2-5, the CDR3 gives the full variable domain: DSGVTQTPKHLITATGQRVTLRCSPRSGDLSVYWYQQSLDQGLQFLIQYYNGEERAKGNILERFSAQQFPDLHSELNLSSLELGDSALYFCASSVGQLLPAQETQYFGPGTRLLVL.

This rearrangement joins TRBV10-3 to TRBJ2-5; D remains unclear. Germline V CDR1 and CDR2: ENHRY, SYGVKD. The germline V and J ends were trimmed by 4 bases and 2 bases, with 8 bases remaining between them. The CDR3 runs to 13 residues. The CDR3 DNA reads as TGTGCCATCAGTGGTCCCCGTCAAGAGACCCAGTACTTC. Protein product: CAISGPRQETQYF.

V is TRBV7-2 and J is TRBJ2-7, with 8 positions matching TRBD1. The end of the DNA aligns better with TRBJ2-5, so the J call may be wrong. The germline V gene encodes CDR1 SGHTA and CDR2 FQGNSA. The CDR3 sequence is 14 residues long. In nucleotides, the CDR3 is TGTGCCAGCAGCTTTACAGGGGGTGAAGAGACCCAGTACTTC. Its protein product is CASSFTGGEETQYF.

V gene TRBV29-1 combines with J gene TRBJ1-2, with D possibly being TRBD1 (6 bases). Trimming took 8 bases from V and 8 from J, leaving 18 bases between them. CDR3 size: 12 residues. Looked up from germline, CDR1 is SQVTM and CDR2 is ANQGSEA. The CDR3: CSSNGGGEGYTF. The CDR3 DNA follows: TGCAGCAGTAACGGGGGCGGCGAGGGCTACACCTTC.

This clonotype came up a few times. The chain is built from TRBV11-2 and TRBJ1-2; 7 nucleotides align to TRBD1. Per the germline V gene, CDR1 is SGHAT and CDR2 is FQNNGV. V lost 6 bases and J lost 4; bases outside the gene matches: 11. This CDR3 has 15 amino acids. The CDR3 here is CASRTPGQSTYGYTF. CDR3 DNA: TGTGCCAGCAGAACGCCGGGACAGAGTACCTATGGCTACACCTTC.

The V gene is TRBV20-1, the J gene TRBJ1-1; 8 positions match TRBD1. Germline V gene sequence: CDR1 DFQATT, CDR2 SNEGSKA (reference sequence). This CDR3 comprises 12 residues. With 4 bases clipped from V and 6 bases from J, the junction kept 4 bases outside the gene matches. For the CDR3, the DNA is TGCAGTGCTACGGACAGGGACGCTGAAGCTTTCTTT. It is translated as CSATDRDAEAFF.

A few counts support this clonotype. The chain employs TRBV7-2 and TRBJ2-7; the D gene is possibly TRBD1 (6 bases). The CDR3 is 14 residues long. Germline CDR1 and CDR2: SGHTA and FQGNSA. The germline V and J ends were trimmed by 5 bases and 3 bases, with 14 bases remaining between them. The CDR3 bases are TGTGCCAGCAGCCCCTCCGGGACAATCTACGAGCAGTACTTC. Its protein is CASSPSGTIYEQYF.

The genes are TRBV20-1 and TRBJ2-7; the D gene could be TRBD1 or TRBD2 (7 bases each). CDR1 is DFQATT and CDR2 is SNEGSKA in the germline V gene (reference sequence). The length of the CDR3 is 14 residues. V was pared by 1 base and J by 7 bases, with 17 bases between. The CDR3 nucleotides are TGCAGTGCTAGAGCCCCCCGACAGGGAGGGGAGCAGTACTTC. This encodes CSARAPRQGGEQYF.

This CDR3 is CSSSGRSYNEQYF. The CDR3 region has the DNA TGCAGTTCCTCCGGGCGCTCCTACAATGAGCAGTACTTC. This sequence joins TRBV20-1 and TRBJ2-7, with no clear D. Germline V CDR1 and CDR2: DFQATT, SNEGSKA (reference sequence). The V end lost 8 bases, the J end lost 7 bases, and 21 bases lay between the germline ends. This CDR3 has 13 residues.

This clonotype was observed a handful of times. V and J are TRBV11-2 and TRBJ2-7; tentatively, D is TRBD1 (5 bases). V lost 0 bases, J lost 6 bases, and 12 bases lay in between. Germline V gene sequence: CDR1 SGHAT, CDR2 FQNNGV. The CDR3 has 14 residues. In DNA, the CDR3 is TGTGCCAGCAGCTTAGAGGCATTTCAGGGCGAGCAGTACTTC. It specifies CASSLEAFQGEQYF.